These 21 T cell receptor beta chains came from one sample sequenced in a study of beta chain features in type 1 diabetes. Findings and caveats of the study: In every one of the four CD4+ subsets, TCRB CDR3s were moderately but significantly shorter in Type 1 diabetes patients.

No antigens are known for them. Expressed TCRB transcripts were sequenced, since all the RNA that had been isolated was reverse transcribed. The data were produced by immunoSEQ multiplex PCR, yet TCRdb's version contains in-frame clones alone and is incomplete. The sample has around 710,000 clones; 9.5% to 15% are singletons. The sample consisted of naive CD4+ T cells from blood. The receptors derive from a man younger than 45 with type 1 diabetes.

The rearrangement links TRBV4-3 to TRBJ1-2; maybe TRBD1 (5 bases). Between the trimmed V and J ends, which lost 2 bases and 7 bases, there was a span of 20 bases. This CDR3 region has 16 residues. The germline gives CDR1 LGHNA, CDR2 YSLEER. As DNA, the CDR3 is TGCGCCAGCAGCCAACTTCACACAGGCTCGGGGGGTGGCTACACCTTC. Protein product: CASSQLHTGSGGGYTF.

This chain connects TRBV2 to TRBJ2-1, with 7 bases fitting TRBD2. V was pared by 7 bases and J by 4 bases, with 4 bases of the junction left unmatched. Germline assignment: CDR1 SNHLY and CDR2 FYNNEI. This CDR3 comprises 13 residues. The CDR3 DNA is TGTGCCAGCATGGCTAGCGGATACAATGAGCAGTTCTTC. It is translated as CASMASGYNEQFF.

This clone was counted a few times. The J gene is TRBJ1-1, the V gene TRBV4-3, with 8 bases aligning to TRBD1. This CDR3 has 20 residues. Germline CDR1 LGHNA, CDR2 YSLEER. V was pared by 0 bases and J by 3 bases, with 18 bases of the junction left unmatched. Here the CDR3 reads CASSQEGGQGAIGLDTEAFF. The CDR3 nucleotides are TGCGCCAGCAGCCAAGAGGGAGGACAGGGAGCAATCGGGTTGGACACTGAAGCTTTCTTT.

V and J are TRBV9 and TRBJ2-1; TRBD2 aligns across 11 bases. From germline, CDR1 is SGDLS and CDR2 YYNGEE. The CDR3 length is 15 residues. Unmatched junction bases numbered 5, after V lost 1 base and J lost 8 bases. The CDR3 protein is CASSVTSGGGYEQFF. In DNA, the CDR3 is TGTGCCAGCAGCGTAACTAGCGGGGGTGGGTATGAGCAGTTCTTC.

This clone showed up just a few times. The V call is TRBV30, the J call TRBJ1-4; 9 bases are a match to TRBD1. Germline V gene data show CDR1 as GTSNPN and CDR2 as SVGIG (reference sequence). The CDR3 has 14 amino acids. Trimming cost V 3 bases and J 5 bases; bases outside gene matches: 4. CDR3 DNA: TGTGCCTGGAGCGTCGGGACAGGGAATGAAAAACTGTTTTTT. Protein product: CAWSVGTGNEKLFF.

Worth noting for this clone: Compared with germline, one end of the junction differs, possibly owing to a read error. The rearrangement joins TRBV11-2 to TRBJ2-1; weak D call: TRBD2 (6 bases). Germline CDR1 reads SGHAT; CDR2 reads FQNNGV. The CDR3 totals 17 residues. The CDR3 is CASGLLTGTDSYNEQFF. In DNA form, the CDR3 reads TGTGCCAGCGGCTTATTGACCGGGACTGACTCCTACAATGAGCAGTTCTTC.

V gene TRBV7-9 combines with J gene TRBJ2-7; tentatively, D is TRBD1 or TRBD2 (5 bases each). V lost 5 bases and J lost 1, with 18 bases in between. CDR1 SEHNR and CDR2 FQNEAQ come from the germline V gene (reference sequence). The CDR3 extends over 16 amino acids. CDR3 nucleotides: TGTGCCAGCAGCCCCATCTGGGGGACGAAGTCCTACGAGCAGTACTTC. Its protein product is CASSPIWGTKSYEQYF.

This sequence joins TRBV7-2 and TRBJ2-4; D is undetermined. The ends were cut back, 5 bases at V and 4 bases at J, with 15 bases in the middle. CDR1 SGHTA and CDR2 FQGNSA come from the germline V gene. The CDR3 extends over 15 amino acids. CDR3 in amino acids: CASSLSVGLKNIQYF. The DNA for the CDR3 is TGTGCCAGCAGCCTTTCGGTAGGCCTGAAAAACATTCAGTACTTC.

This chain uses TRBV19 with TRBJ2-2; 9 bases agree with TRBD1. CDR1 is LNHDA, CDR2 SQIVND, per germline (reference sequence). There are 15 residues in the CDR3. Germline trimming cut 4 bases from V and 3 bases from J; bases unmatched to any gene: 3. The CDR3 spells CASSTDRGDTGELFF. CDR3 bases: TGTGCCAGTAGTACAGACAGGGGGGACACCGGGGAGCTGTTTTTT.

CDR3: CASSPRTGHSGNTIYF. The CDR3 coding sequence is TGTGCCAGCTCACCCCGGACAGGGCACTCTGGAAACACCATATATTTT. The chain joins TRBV18 to TRBJ1-3, with 8 bases fitting TRBD1. The CDR3 consists of 16 residues. J gave up 0 bases and V 3 bases, and 4 bases lay outside the gene matches. Germline V gene lookup returns CDR1 KGHSH and CDR2 LQKENI.

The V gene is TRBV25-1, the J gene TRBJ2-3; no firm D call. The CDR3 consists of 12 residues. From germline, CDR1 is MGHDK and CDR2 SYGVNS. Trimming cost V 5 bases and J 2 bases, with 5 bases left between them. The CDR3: CASSPVTDTQYF. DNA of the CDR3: TGTGCCAGCAGTCCCGTCACAGATACGCAGTATTTT.

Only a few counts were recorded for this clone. Here the CDR3 DNA reads TGTGCCAGCAGTTTCGACAGCCAGGAGACCCAGTACTTC. Translating gives CASSFDSQETQYF. The chain couples TRBV5-4 to TRBJ2-5, with D possibly being TRBD1 (5 bases). Per the germline V gene, CDR1 is SGHNT and CDR2 is YYREEE (reference sequence). Trimming cost V 5 bases and J 5 bases, with 13 bases left between them. The CDR3 consists of 13 residues.

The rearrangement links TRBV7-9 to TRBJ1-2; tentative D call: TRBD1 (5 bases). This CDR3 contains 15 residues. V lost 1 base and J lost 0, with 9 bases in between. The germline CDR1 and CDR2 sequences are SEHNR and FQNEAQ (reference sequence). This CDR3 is CASSLEVGANYGYTF. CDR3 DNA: TGTGCCAGCAGCTTAGAAGTGGGGGCTAACTATGGCTACACCTTC.

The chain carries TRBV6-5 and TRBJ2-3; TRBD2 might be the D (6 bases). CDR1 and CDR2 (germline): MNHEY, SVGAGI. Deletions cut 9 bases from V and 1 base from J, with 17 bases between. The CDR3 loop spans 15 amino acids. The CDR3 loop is CASSKRVRGTDTQYF. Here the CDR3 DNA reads TGTGCCAGTAGCAAGCGGGTCCGTGGCACAGATACGCAGTATTTT.

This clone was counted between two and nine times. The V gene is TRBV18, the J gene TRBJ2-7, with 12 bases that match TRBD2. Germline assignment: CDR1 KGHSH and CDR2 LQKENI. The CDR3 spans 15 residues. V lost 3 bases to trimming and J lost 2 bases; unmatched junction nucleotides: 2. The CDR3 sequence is CASSPWTSGAYEQYF. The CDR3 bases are TGTGCCAGCTCACCCTGGACTAGCGGGGCCTACGAGCAGTACTTC.

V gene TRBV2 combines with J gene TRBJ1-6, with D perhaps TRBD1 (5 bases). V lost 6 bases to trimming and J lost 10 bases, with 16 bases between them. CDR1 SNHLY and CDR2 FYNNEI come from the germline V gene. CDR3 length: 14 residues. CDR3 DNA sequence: TGTGCCAGCAGCGTTGGTCAGGGATCCTCACCCCTCCACTTT. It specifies CASSVGQGSSPLHF.

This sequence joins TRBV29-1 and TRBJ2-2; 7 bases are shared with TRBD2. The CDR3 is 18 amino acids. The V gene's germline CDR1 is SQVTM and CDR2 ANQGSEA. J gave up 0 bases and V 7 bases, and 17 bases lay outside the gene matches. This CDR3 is CSAHGGSGGPSNTGELFF. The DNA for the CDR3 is TGCAGCGCCCACGGGGGGTCGGGGGGACCCTCGAACACCGGGGAGCTGTTTTTT.

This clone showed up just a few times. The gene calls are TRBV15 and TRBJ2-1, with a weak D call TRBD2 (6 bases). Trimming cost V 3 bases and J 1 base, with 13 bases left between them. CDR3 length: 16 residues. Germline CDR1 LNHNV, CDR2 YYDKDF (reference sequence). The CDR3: CATSSGGTDSYNEQFF. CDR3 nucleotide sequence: TGTGCCACCAGCAGCGGCGGGACTGATTCCTACAATGAGCAGTTCTTC. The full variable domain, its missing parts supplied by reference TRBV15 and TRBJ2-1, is DAMVIQNPRYQVTQFGKPVTLSCSQTLNHNVMYWYQQKSSQAPKLLFHYYDKDFNNEADTPDNFQSRRPNTSFCFLDIRSPGLGDTAMYLCATSSGGTDSYNEQFFGPGTRLTVL.

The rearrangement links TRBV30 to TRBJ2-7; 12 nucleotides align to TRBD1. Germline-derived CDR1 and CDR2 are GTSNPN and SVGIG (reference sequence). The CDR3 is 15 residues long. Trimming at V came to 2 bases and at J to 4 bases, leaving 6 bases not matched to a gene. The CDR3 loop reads CAWSTGTGGSYEQYF. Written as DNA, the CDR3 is TGTGCCTGGAGTACCGGGACAGGGGGCTCGTACGAGCAGTACTTC.

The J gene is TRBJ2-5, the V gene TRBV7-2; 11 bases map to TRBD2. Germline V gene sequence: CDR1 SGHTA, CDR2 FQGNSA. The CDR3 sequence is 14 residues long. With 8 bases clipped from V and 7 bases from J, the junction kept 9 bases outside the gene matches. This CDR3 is CASQELAGAGTQYF. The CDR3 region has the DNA TGTGCCAGCCAAGAACTAGCGGGGGCCGGGACCCAGTACTTC.

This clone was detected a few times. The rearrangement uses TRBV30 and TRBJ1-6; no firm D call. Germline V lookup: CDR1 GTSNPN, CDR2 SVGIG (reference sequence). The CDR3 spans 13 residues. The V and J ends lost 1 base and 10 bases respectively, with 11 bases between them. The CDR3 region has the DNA TGTGCCTGGAGTGCGACCCAGGTCTCACCCCTCCACTTT. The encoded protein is CAWSATQVSPLHF.